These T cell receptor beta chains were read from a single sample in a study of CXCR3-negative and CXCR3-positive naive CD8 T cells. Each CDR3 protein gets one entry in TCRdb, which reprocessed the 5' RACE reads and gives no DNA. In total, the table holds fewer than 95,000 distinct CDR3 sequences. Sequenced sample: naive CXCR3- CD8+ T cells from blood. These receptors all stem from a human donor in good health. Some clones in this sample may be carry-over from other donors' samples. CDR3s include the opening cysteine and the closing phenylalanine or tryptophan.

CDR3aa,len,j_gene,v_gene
CASSQGRRGAGELFF,15,TRBJ2-2,TRBV4-3
CSARWTVSYEQYF,13,TRBJ2-7,TRBV20-1
CASRGGTNADNEQFF,15,TRBJ2-1,TRBV23-1
CASSFPRDRSSGANVLTF,18,TRBJ2-6,TRBV28
CSITVGTGLGKEQFF,15,TRBJ2-1,TRBV29-1
CAIPSSTGELFF,12,TRBJ2-2,TRBV12-3/TRBV12-4
CASRGGGSTEAFF,13,TRBJ1-1,TRBV7-2
CSVLTEDYGYTF,12,TRBJ1-2,TRBV29-1
CASFRATGELFF,12,TRBJ2-2,TRBV23-1
CASSQAQGVGVSDEQYF,17,TRBJ2-7,TRBV4-3
CASSSRGGGYEQYF,14,TRBJ2-7,TRBV28
CATEEPGLAGVLGRGF,16,TRBJ2-3,TRBV12-3/TRBV12-4
CASSLGAGIDTQYF,14,TRBJ2-3,TRBV7-3
CAISETTGEEQYF,13,TRBJ2-7,TRBV10-3
CARNHRGAGNTIYF,14,TRBJ1-3,TRBV28
CASSYSKVGGYTF,13,TRBJ1-2,TRBV6-5
CASSLLSIYNEQFF,14,TRBJ2-1,TRBV7-2
CATWIYSYPDTQYF,14,TRBJ2-3,TRBV19
CASSLVDNEQFF,12,TRBJ2-1,TRBV5-1
CASSFWGTAHQPQHF,15,TRBJ1-5,TRBV12-3/TRBV12-4
CASSLAGGVYNEQFF,15,TRBJ2-1,TRBV5-1
CASSLGGQTTEGVQETQYF,19,TRBJ2-5,TRBV11-2
CSVVDEIWELFF,12,TRBJ2-2,TRBV29-1
CSVETRDRAVLETQYF,16,TRBJ2-5,TRBV29-1
CATSRDFGLAGGTDTQYF,18,TRBJ2-3,TRBV15
CASSTSRQANQPQHF,15,TRBJ1-5,TRBV28
CSVEAGQGPTYEQYF,15,TRBJ2-7,TRBV29-1
CASSRGAGVEYEQYF,15,TRBJ2-7,TRBV7-9
CASSEWGYGYTF,12,TRBJ1-2,TRBV19
CASSLGMVNTEAFF,14,TRBJ1-1,TRBV7-2
CASSSAMGTDTQYF,14,TRBJ2-3,TRBV28
CSVYDISGETQYF,13,TRBJ2-5,TRBV29-1
CASSSWPVYNEQFF,14,TRBJ2-1,TRBV6-2/TRBV6-3